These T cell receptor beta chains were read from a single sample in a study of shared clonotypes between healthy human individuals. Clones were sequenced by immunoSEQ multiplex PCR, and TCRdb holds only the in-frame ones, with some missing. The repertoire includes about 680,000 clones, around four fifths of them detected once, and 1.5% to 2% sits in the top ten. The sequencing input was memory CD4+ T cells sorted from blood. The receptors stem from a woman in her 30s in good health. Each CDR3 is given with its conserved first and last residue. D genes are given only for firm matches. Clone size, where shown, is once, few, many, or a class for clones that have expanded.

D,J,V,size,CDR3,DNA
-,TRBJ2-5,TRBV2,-,CASNPGARETQYF,TGTGCCAGCAACCCGGGGGCCAGGGAGACCCAGTACTTC
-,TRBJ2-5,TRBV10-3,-,CAIRDSSGDQETQYF,TGTGCCATCAGGGACTCCTCCGGAGACCAAGAGACCCAGTACTTC
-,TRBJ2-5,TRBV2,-,CASSPGTSSQYQETQYF,TGTGCCAGCAGTCCCGGGACTTCCTCCCAGTACCAAGAGACCCAGTACTTC
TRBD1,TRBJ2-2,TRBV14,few,CASSQWTGATGELFF,TGTGCCAGCAGCCAATGGACAGGGGCCACCGGGGAGCTGTTTTTT
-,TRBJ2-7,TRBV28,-,CASSLRFYEQYF,TGTGCCAGCAGTTTGAGGTTCTACGAGCAGTACTTC
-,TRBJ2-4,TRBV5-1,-,CASSLGLDQSLKNIQYF,TGCGCCAGCAGCTTAGGCCTCGACCAATCTCTAAAAAACATTCAGTACTTC
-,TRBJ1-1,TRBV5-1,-,CASSLERGQSNTEAFF,TGCGCCAGCAGCCTGGAAAGAGGGCAGTCGAACACTGAAGCTTTCTTT
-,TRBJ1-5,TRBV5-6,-,CASSYGDQPQHF,TGTGCCAGCAGCTACGGGGATCAGCCCCAGCATTTT
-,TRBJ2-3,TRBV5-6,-,CASSLVSGSLGTDTQYF,TGTGCCAGCAGCTTGGTGAGCGGCAGCTTGGGGACAGATACGCAGTATTTT
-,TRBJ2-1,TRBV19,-,CASSSYIYNEQFF,TGTGCCAGTAGTTCTTACATATACAATGAGCAGTTCTTC
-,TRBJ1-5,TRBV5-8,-,CASSLGGHSNQPQHF,TGTGCCAGCAGCTTGGGAGGGCACAGCAATCAGCCCCAGCATTTT
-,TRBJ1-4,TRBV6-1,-,CASSRLINEKLFF,TGTGCCAGCAGCCGATTAATTAATGAAAAACTGTTTTTT
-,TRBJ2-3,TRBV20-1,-,CSARKIDTQYF,TGCAGTGCTAGAAAGATAGATACGCAGTATTTT
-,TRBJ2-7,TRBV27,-,CASSPVGYEQYF,TGTGCCAGCAGCCCCGTCGGCTACGAGCAGTACTTC
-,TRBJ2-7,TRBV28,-,CASRMGPYEQYF,TGTGCCAGCAGAATGGGCCCATACGAGCAGTACTTC
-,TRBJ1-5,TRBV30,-,CAWSPGTFPEGMPQHF,TGTGCCTGGAGTCCGGGGACATTTCCTGAGGGGATGCCCCAGCATTTT
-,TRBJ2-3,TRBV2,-,CASSVVTDTQYF,TGTGCCAGCAGTGTAGTCACAGATACGCAGTATTTT
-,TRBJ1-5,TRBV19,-,CASSIMTVSNQPQHF,TGTGCCAGTAGTATAATGACGGTTAGCAATCAGCCCCAGCATTTT
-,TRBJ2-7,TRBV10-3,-,CAIRPVGPDSYEQYF,TGTGCCATCCGACCGGTTGGGCCCGACTCCTACGAGCAGTACTTC
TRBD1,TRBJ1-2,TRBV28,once,CAGTDRETYGYTF,TGTGCCGGCACAGACAGGGAGACGTATGGCTACACCTTC
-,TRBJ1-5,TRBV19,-,CASSIDYYSNQPQHF,TGTGCCAGTAGTATAGACTACTATAGCAATCAGCCCCAGCATTTT
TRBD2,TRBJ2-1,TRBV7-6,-,CASSLAPSSSGRPHEQFF,TGTGCCAGCAGCTTAGCGCCTTCCTCTAGCGGGAGGCCCCATGAGCAGTTCTTC
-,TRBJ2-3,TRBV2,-,CASGSTDTQYF,TGTGCCAGCGGGTCTACAGATACGCAGTATTTT
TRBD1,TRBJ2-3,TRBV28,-,CASNPTPGQGPDTQYF,TGTGCCAGCAATCCCACCCCGGGACAGGGGCCAGATACGCAGTATTTT
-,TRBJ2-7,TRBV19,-,CASSQGMGYEQYF,TGTGCCAGTAGTCAGGGTATGGGCTACGAGCAGTACTTC
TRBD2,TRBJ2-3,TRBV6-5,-,CASSYRGGLQYF,TGTGCCAGCAGTTATCGGGGGGGTCTTCAGTATTTT
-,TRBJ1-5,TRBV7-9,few,CASSLGAGQPQHF,TGTGCCAGCAGCTTAGGGGCCGGGCAGCCCCAGCATTTT
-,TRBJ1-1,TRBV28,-,CASNRPGQGGGNTEAFF,TGTGCCAGCAATCGACCCGGACAAGGGGGAGGGAACACTGAAGCTTTCTTT
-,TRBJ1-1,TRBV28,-,CASGWGNTEAFF,TGTGCCAGCGGCTGGGGGAACACTGAAGCTTTCTTT